This T cell receptor (beta chain) was captured by sequencing in a study of response to subunit inactivated influenza vaccine. The study, taken as a whole, reports: Authors suggested each seasonal influenza vaccination recruits few new T cells.

The CDR3 spans 15 residues. Germline CDR1 and CDR2: MRHNA and SNTAGT. V lost 0 bases, J lost 2 bases, and 10 bases lay in between. This clonotype was seen more than once but under ten times. Its specificity is unknown. TCRdb recomputed calls from the RT-PCR reads with MiXCR, one row per CDR3 protein. The sample includes around 520,000 distinct CDR3 sequences, roughly 12% seen only once; the top ten take about 10%. The TCR originated in a man in his fifties or sixties who received an inactivated influenza vaccine. The material was PBMCs from blood, obtained on the day of vaccination. This chain joins TRBV6-4 and TRBJ2-5, with D perhaps given as TRBD1 or TRBD2 (5 bases each). CDR3 protein: CASSDSGTGQETQYF. The CDR3 nucleotides read TGTGCCAGCAGTGACTCCGGGACGGGACAAGAGACCCAGTACTTC.